The rows below give T cell receptor beta chains drawn from one sample of a study of cytomegalovirus exposure and HLA in healthy donors. The repertoire was sequenced with immunoSEQ multiplex PCR; TCRdb's copy has only in-frame clones and lacks some. Among fewer than 150,000 clones listed, around 84% were seen once. The sequencing sample was made of PBMCs. The receptors derive from a man younger than 35 in good health and CMV-seropositive. The CDR3 runs from the conserved cysteine through the conserved F or W. A D gene is named only where the DNA matches it firmly. Clone size, where shown, is once, few, many, or a class for clones that have expanded.

.	.	TRBV21-1	TRBJ1-6	TGTGCCAGCAGCAATTCCGGCGGGAGCTCCTATAATTCACCCCTCCACTTT	CASSNSGGSSYNSPLHF
.	.	TRBV28	TRBJ1-5	TGTGCCAGCATAGCGGGAGGGCTCAATCAGCCCCAGCATTTT	CASIAGGLNQPQHF
.	TRBD2	TRBV13	TRBJ2-7	TGTGCCAGCAGGAGGGGACTAAAAAACCACGAGCAGTACTTC	CASRRGLKNHEQYF
.	.	TRBV7-8	TRBJ2-7	TGTGCCAGCAGCTCCCCCGGGACAAGGTACGAGCAGTACTTC	CASSSPGTRYEQYF
.	TRBD2	TRBV29-1	TRBJ2-1	TGCAGCGTTGAAGTGGGGGCTAGCGGGAGCTACCAGTTCTTC	CSVEVGASGSYQFF
.	.	TRBV30	TRBJ1-5	TGTGCCTTTCAGCAGGGTAGCAATCAGCCCCAGCATTTT	CAFQQGSNQPQHF
once	TRBD1	TRBV5-1	TRBJ1-4	TGCGCCAGCAGCACAGGACAGGCTAATGAAAAACTGTTTTTT	CASSTGQANEKLFF
many	TRBD2	TRBV29-1	TRBJ2-1	TGCAGCGTCGGGACTAGCGGGAGGAGCAGGTTCTTC	CSVGTSGRSRFF
.	.	TRBV2	TRBJ1-5	TGTGCCAGCAGTGTCCCCAGCAGGGAAAGCAATCAGCCCCAGCATTTT	CASSVPSRESNQPQHF
few	TRBD1	TRBV27	TRBJ1-2	TGTGCCAGCAGTCACCGACAGGGGGCGACAGGCTACACCTTC	CASSHRQGATGYTF
.	TRBD1	TRBV6-5	TRBJ2-7	TGTGCCAGCAGTTTGACAGGGGTTGGGGAGCAGTACTTC	CASSLTGVGEQYF
.	.	TRBV11-2	TRBJ2-7	TGTGCCAGCGAAAGGGGTTTCCCGAATTACGAGCAGTACTTC	CASERGFPNYEQYF
few	.	TRBV5-4	TRBJ2-7	TGTGCCAGCAGCTTGAGGGGACTTGACTACGAGCAGTACTTC	CASSLRGLDYEQYF
.	.	TRBV7-6	TRBJ1-5	TGTGCCAGCAGCTTAGCTGGGGGGAGAGTAAATCAGCCCCAGCATTTT	CASSLAGGRVNQPQHF
.	TRBD2	TRBV29-1	TRBJ2-4	TGCAGCGTTGAAGGCGGGAGGCAGTCCAAAAACATTCAGTACTTC	CSVEGGRQSKNIQYF
.	.	TRBV21-1	TRBJ1-5	TGTGCCAGCAGCAAAGCGGTGGGAGGGAAAGGTCAACGGCCCCAGCATTTT	CASSKAVGGKGQRPQHF
.	TRBD1	TRBV27	TRBJ1-3	TGTGCCAGCAAGGGGGCAAAGGGAAACACCATATATTTT	CASKGAKGNTIYF
.	TRBD2	TRBV19	TRBJ2-2	TGTGCCAGTAGTATAACGGGGGAGGGCGGGGAGCTGTTTTTT	CASSITGEGGELFF
.	.	TRBV7-2	TRBJ2-5	TGTGCCAGCAGCCCGGGAATCCAAGAGACCCAGTACTTC	CASSPGIQETQYF
.	.	TRBV5-6	TRBJ1-4	TGTGCCAGCAGCTTGGGTGGGGGGGCAAATGAAAAACTGTTTTTT	CASSLGGGANEKLFF
.	.	TRBV28	TRBJ2-5	TGTGCCAGCAGTCTCGACAGGGAGGAGTACTTC	CASSLDREEYF
.	TRBD2	TRBV7-4	TRBJ2-7	TGTGCCAGCAGCCGCAACTCAGGGACTAGCGGGAGGGTTACGTGGCTCGAGCAGTACTTC	CASSRNSGTSGRVTWLEQYF
.	TRBD1	TRBV10-2	TRBJ1-2	TGCGCCAGCAGTGAGTCCCTGACAGGGTTCTATGGCTACACCTTC	CASSESLTGFYGYTF
.	TRBD1	TRBV5-1	TRBJ1-5	TGCGCCAGCAGCCGGGGGACAGGGGCTAATCAGCCCCAGCATTTT	CASSRGTGANQPQHF
.	TRBD1	TRBV10-3	TRBJ2-7	TGTGCCATCAGTGAGTCCAAGGACAGGGGTTCCTACGAGCAGTACTTC	CAISESKDRGSYEQYF
.	.	TRBV18	TRBJ2-7	TGTGCCAGCTCACGGCTCCTAGAAGTTTTTTCCGAGCAGTACTTC	CASSRLLEVFSEQYF
.	.	TRBV11-3	TRBJ1-1	TGTGCCAGCAGCTTGTCCCACCTCAGGGTTATGAACACTGAAGCTTTCTTT	CASSLSHLRVMNTEAFF
once	TRBD1	TRBV18	TRBJ1-5	TGTGCCAGCTCATCGGGACAGGGTCAGCCCCAGCATTTT	CASSSGQGQPQHF
.	.	TRBV10-3	TRBJ2-7	TGTGCCATCAGTGAGTCAGTTCGTACAGGGGAGCAGTACTTC	CAISESVRTGEQYF
.	.	TRBV13	TRBJ1-5	TGTGCCAGCAGCTTAGGGGGCAGGGCAAATAGCAATCAGCCCCAGCATTTT	CASSLGGRANSNQPQHF
.	.	TRBV5-6	TRBJ2-7	TGTGCCAGCAGCTTTTCCGGTACAGGGAGAGGCGAGCAGTACTTC	CASSFSGTGRGEQYF
.	.	TRBV6-5	TRBJ2-2	TGTGCCAGCAGTTACGGAGGAATCACCGGGGAGCTGTTTTTT	CASSYGGITGELFF
.	TRBD1	TRBV15	TRBJ1-1	TGTGCCACCAGCAGAGTCGACAGGGACACTGAAGCTTTCTTT	CATSRVDRDTEAFF
.	TRBD2	TRBV27	TRBJ2-3	TGTGCCAGTAGTCCCCGGGGGGGGGAGTCATACAGGTCGAGTCTTTTCACAGATACGCAGTATTTT	CASSPRGGESYRSSLFTDTQYF
.	.	TRBV7-7	TRBJ2-1	TGTGCTAGCAGCTCGACGTCTGCATTCGGGGAGCAGTTCTTC	CASSSTSAFGEQFF
.	.	TRBV5-5	TRBJ2-7	TGTGCCAGCACCATTACCGGGTCTTCCTACGAGCAGTACTTC	CASTITGSSYEQYF
.	.	TRBV27	TRBJ2-7	TGTGCCAGCAGTTTAGCGGCAGTCTACGAGCAGTACTTC	CASSLAAVYEQYF
.	.	TRBV5-5	TRBJ1-5	TGTGCCAGCAGCTTAACTGCAGGCTATAGCAATCAGCCCCAGCATTTT	CASSLTAGYSNQPQHF
.	TRBD1	TRBV25-1	TRBJ2-7	TGTGCCAGCAGTGGGGCTGGGACAGGGCCCTACGAGCAGTACTTC	CASSGAGTGPYEQYF
.	.	TRBV6-1	TRBJ1-1	TGTGCCAGCAGACTTGGCGGGGATTTAGAAGCTTTCTTT	CASRLGGDLEAFF
.	TRBD2	TRBV5-4	TRBJ2-7	TGTGCCAGCAGCTTGGGGCGCGGGAGCTCCTACGAGCAGTACTTC	CASSLGRGSSYEQYF
.	.	TRBV6-1	TRBJ2-1	TGTGCCAGCAGTGAGGTCGGGAACGAGCAGTTCTTC	CASSEVGNEQFF
few	.	TRBV29-1	TRBJ2-3	TGCAGCGTTGAAGGTTTTGGCCCGGGACATGGGCTGGATACGCAGTATTTT	CSVEGFGPGHGLDTQYF
.	.	TRBV5-4	TRBJ2-1	TGTGCCAGCAGCTTGGAGGTAGAGGGTGGGAATGAGCAGTTCTTC	CASSLEVEGGNEQFF
.	.	TRBV6-6	TRBJ1-1	TGTGCCAGCAGCCACCCTACTCCGGGTTGGACTGAAGCTTTCTTT	CASSHPTPGWTEAFF
.	.	TRBV7-9	TRBJ2-7	TGTGCCAGCAGCCCTCCTACCCTCTACGAGCAGTACTTC	CASSPPTLYEQYF
.	TRBD2	TRBV18	TRBJ2-7	TGTGCCAGCTCACCTTCGGGGGGAGGCTACGAGCAGTACTTC	CASSPSGGGYEQYF
.	.	TRBV7-3	TRBJ2-3	TGTGCCAGCAGCTCCGTAGTGGGCACCACAGATACGCAGTATTTT	CASSSVVGTTDTQYF
.	TRBD1	TRBV10-3	TRBJ2-7	TGTGCCATCAGTGAGTCGAAGACAGGGGACTCCTACGAGCAGTACTTC	CAISESKTGDSYEQYF
few	TRBD1	TRBV6-1	TRBJ1-4	TGTGCCAGCAGCTTTTACAGGGGAACTAATGAAAAACTGTTTTTT	CASSFYRGTNEKLFF
.	.	TRBV5-6	TRBJ1-2	TGTGCCAGCAGCTTAGGGGGGGCTATCTATGGCTACACCTTC	CASSLGGAIYGYTF
.	.	TRBV15	TRBJ2-6	TGTGCCACCAGGTTGAGCCGGACAGCTGGGGCCAACGTCCTGACTTTC	CATRLSRTAGANVLTF
few	.	TRBV6-1	TRBJ2-7	TGTGCCAGCAGTGAAATGGGACAAACCTACGAGCAGTACTTC	CASSEMGQTYEQYF
.	TRBD1	TRBV2	TRBJ2-3	TGTGCCAGCAGTGAAGCGAAGGCGGGACAGGACACAGATACGCAGTATTTT	CASSEAKAGQDTDTQYF